The T cell receptor beta chain under discussion was sequenced for a study of T cell repertoires in cytomegalovirus infection. About the research overall: A matching HLA type, together with CMV infection, was signaled by public TCR beta signatures.

One entry per CDR3 protein, called by TCRdb with MiXCR from the reads. The sample includes under 350,000 distinct CDR3 sequences, about a tenth seen only once; the top ten take around 2.4%. The J segment lost 10 bases and the V segment lost 4 bases, leaving 13 bases of the junction unmatched. There are 15 residues in the CDR3. Germline V lookup: CDR1 SGHDN, CDR2 FVKESK. The rearrangement joins TRBV14 to TRBJ2-4; 7 positions agree with TRBD2. Sequencing was done on a sample of PBMCs. The sequence was obtained from a human donor in good health (CMV status not recorded). Some clones in this sample may be carry-over from other donors' samples. CDR3 DNA sequence: TGTGCCAGCAGCCCCTGGGGTAGCGGGCGGGAGATTCAGTACTTC. Amino acid sequence: CASSPWGSGREIQYF.